A selection of T cell receptor beta chains follows, all from one sample in a study of T cell repertoires in cytomegalovirus infection. One entry per CDR3 protein, called by TCRdb with MiXCR from the reads. Here the sample spans about 490,000 distinct CDR3 sequences, about 30% being singletons. Sample: PBMCs. Source of these receptors: a human donor in good health (CMV status not recorded). Some clones in this sample may be carry-over from other donors' samples. The CDR3 runs from the conserved cysteine through the conserved F or W. The D gene is left open where the match is weak. Clone size is stated in some rows and not others, as once, few, many or a class when expanded.

d_call,v_call,j_call,clone_size,cdr3_aa,cdr3_nt
TRBD2,TRBV7-2,TRBJ2-3,-,CASSTGGTQYF,TGTGCCAGCAGCACGGGAGGTACGCAGTATTTT
TRBD2,TRBV7-8,TRBJ2-1,many,CASSLGVSGRVLGWPHEQFF,TGTGCCAGCAGCCTGGGGGTGAGCGGGAGGGTCTTGGGTTGGCCCCATGAGCAGTTCTTC
-,TRBV19,TRBJ2-6,few,CASNQGLTGANVLTF,TGTGCCAGTAATCAGGGGTTAACTGGGGCCAACGTCCTGACTTTC
-,TRBV11-3,TRBJ1-1,many,CASSLAERRKNTEAFF,TGTGCCAGCAGCTTAGCAGAGAGACGGAAGAACACTGAAGCTTTCTTT
-,TRBV18,TRBJ1-2,-,CASSPDISPAGYTF,TGTGCCAGCTCACCCGACATCTCACCCGCCGGCTACACCTTC
-,TRBV10-2,TRBJ2-3,-,CASSDSPTDTQYF,TGCGCCAGCAGTGACAGCCCCACAGATACGCAGTATTTT
TRBD2,TRBV4-1,TRBJ2-1,-,CASSQDLGGLASDEQFF,TGCGCCAGCAGCCAAGATCTGGGCGGACTAGCGTCCGATGAGCAGTTCTTC
-,TRBV7-2,TRBJ2-3,-,CASSDSLADTQYF,TGTGCCAGCAGCGATAGCCTAGCAGATACGCAGTATTTT
TRBD1,TRBV6-6,TRBJ1-6,-,CASSLLQGETSPLHF,TGTGCCAGCAGTTTACTACAGGGGGAAACTTCACCCCTCCACTTT
-,TRBV7-3,TRBJ1-1,few,CASSLSRENTEAFF,TGTGCCAGCAGCCTTTCCAGAGAGAACACTGAAGCTTTCTTT
-,TRBV6-2/TRBV6-3,TRBJ1-1,-,CASSQQVMAAEAFF,TGTGCCAGCAGCCAACAAGTGATGGCCGCTGAAGCTTTCTTT
-,TRBV7-9,TRBJ2-3,many,CASSLLDTQYF,TGTGCCAGCAGTCTCTTAGATACGCAGTATTTT
-,TRBV2,TRBJ2-2,few,CASSEVVDTGELFF,TGTGCCAGCAGTGAGGTGGTTGACACCGGGGAGCTGTTTTTT